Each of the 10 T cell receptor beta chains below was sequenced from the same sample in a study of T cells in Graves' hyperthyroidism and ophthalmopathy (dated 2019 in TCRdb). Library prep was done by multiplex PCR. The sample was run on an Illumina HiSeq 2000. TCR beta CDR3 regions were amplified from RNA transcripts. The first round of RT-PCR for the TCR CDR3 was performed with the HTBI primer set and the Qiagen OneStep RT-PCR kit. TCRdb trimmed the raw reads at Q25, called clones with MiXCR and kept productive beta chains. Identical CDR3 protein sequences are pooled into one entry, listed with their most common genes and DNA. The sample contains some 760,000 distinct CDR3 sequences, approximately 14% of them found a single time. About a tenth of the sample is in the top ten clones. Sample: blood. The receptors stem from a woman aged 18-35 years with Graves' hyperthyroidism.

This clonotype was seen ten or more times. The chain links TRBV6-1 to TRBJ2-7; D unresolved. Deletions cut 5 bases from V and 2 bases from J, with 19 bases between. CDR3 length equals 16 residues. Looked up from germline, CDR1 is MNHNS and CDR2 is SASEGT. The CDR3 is CASSSDMGKAAYEQYF. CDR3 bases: TGTGCCAGCAGTTCCGACATGGGAAAGGCGGCCTACGAGCAGTACTTC.

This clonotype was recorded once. The CDR3 sequence: CASRGGGRRWFF. Here the CDR3 DNA reads TGTGCCAGCAGGGGGGGCGGGAGGAGATGGTTCTTC. The genes are TRBV6-1 and TRBJ2-1; 8 nucleotides agree with TRBD2. This CDR3 spans 12 amino acids. V shed 6 bases, J shed 15 bases, and the junction held 10 bases outside the gene matches. Germline V gene data show CDR1 as MNHNS and CDR2 as SASEGT.

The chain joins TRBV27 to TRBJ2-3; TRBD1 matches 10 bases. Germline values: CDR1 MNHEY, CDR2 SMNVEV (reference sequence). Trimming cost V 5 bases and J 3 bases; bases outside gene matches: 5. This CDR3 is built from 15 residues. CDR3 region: CASSTWTGGTDTQYF. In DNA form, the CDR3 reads TGTGCCAGCAGTACCTGGACAGGGGGAACAGATACGCAGTATTTT.

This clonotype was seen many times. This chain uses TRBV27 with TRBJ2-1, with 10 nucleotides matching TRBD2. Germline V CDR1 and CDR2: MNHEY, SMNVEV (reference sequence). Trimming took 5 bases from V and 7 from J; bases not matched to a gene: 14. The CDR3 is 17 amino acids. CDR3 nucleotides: TGTGCCAGCAGTATGCTACAAGCGGGAGGGCCCGGGAATGAGCAGTTCTTC. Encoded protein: CASSMLQAGGPGNEQFF.

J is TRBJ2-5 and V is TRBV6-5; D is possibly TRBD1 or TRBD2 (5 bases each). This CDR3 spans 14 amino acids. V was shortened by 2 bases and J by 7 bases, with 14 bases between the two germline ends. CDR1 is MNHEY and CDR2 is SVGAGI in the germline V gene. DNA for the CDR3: TGTGCCAGCAGTTACGGGACCCTTGGAGGGACCCAGTACTTC. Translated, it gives CASSYGTLGGTQYF.

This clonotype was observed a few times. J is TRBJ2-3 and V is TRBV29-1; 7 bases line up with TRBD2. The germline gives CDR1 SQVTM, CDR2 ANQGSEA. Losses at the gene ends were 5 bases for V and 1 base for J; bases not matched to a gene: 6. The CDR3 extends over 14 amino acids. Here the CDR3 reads CSVPSGLGTDTQYF. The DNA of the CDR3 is TGCAGCGTTCCTAGCGGTCTTGGCACAGATACGCAGTATTTT.

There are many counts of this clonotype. The CDR3 region has the DNA TGTGCCACCAGCAGAGACATAGGGCACTACGAGCAGTACTTC. This codes for CATSRDIGHYEQYF. The genes are TRBV15 and TRBJ2-7; D is unresolved. V lost 0 bases and J lost 3, with 9 bases in between. Germline V CDR1 and CDR2: LNHNV, YYDKDF (reference sequence). This CDR3 has 14 residues.

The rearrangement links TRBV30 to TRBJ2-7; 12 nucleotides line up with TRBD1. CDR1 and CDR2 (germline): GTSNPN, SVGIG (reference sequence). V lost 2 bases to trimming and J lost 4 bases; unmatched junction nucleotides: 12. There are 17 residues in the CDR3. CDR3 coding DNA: TGTGCCTGGAGTCCCGTTCCGGGGACAGGGGGCTATTACGAGCAGTACTTC. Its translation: CAWSPVPGTGGYYEQYF. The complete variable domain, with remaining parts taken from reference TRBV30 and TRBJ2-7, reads SQTIHQWPATLVQPVGSPLSLECTVEGTSNPNLYWYRQAAGRGLQLLFYSVGIGQISSEVPQNLSASRPQDRQFILSSKKLLLSDSGFYLCAWSPVPGTGGYYEQYFGPGTRLTVT.

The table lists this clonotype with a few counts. CDR3 loop: CASSPGIPRPGNTGELFF. The CDR3 region has the DNA TGTGCCAGCAGCCCGGGAATTCCCCGCCCCGGGAACACCGGGGAGCTGTTTTTT. The rearrangement uses TRBV11-2 and TRBJ2-2; D perhaps matches TRBD2 (5 bases). The germline V gene has CDR1 SGHAT and CDR2 FQNNGV. The CDR3 totals 18 residues. Trimming removed 5 bases at V and 1 base at J, with 20 bases between.

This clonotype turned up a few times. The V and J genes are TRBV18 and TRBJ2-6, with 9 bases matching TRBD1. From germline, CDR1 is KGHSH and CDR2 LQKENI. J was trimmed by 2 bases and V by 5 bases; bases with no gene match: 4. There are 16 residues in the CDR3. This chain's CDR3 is CASSEQGATGANVLTF. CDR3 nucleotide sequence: TGTGCCAGCTCAGAACAGGGGGCGACTGGGGCCAACGTCCTGACTTTC.